Following are 16 T cell receptor beta chains from one sample sequenced in a study of blood T cell repertoires in COVID-19 (dated by TCRdb to about 2020). The library was obtained by the immunoSEQ multiplex PCR assay. TCRdb's version of the immuneACCESS table is confined to in-frame rearrangements and falls short of the full clone set. An unresolved V gene accounts for under half of the shortfall where checked; the remainder is of unknown origin. The sample includes under 85,000 clones, with around four fifths observed a single time. About a tenth of the sample lies in the top ten. Material: peripheral blood. The receptors were sampled from a human donor in a cohort sampled during active COVID-19.

This clone appeared a single time. J is TRBJ1-3 and V is TRBV28; D is perhaps TRBD1 (5 bases). This CDR3 is built from 15 residues. Germline-derived CDR1 and CDR2 are MDHEN and SYDVKM. V was trimmed by 2 bases and J by 4 bases, leaving 12 bases between them. The CDR3 spells CASSLRGAWGNTIYF. CDR3 nucleotides: TGTGCCAGCAGTTTAAGGGGCGCGTGGGGAAACACCATATATTTT.

This rearrangement joins TRBV5-1 to TRBJ1-4, with D perhaps TRBD1 (5 bases). V lost 0 bases to trimming and J lost 3 bases, with 12 bases between them. CDR1 is SGHRS, CDR2 YFSETQ, per germline. The CDR3 totals 16 residues. The CDR3 bases are TGCGCCAGCAGCTTGGTTGGCCGGGGGTCTAATGAAAAACTGTTTTTT. Its protein is CASSLVGRGSNEKLFF.

The gene calls are TRBV9 and TRBJ2-1, with 8 positions matching TRBD2. The CDR3 spans 15 residues. V was pared by 3 bases and J by 1 base, with 3 bases of the junction left unmatched. In germline, CDR1 is SGDLS, CDR2 YYNGEE. The chain's CDR3 is CASSASGPSYNEQFF. CDR3 sequence (DNA): TGTGCCAGCAGCGCTAGCGGGCCATCCTACAATGAGCAGTTCTTC.

J is TRBJ2-5 and V is TRBV5-4, with D possibly TRBD1 on 6 matching bases. Germline lookup yields CDR1 SGHNT and CDR2 YYREEE (reference sequence). V was pared by 4 bases and J by 2 bases, with 12 bases between. The CDR3 sequence is 14 residues long. The CDR3 is CASSVPTGQETQYF. In DNA, the CDR3 is TGTGCCAGCAGCGTGCCGACAGGACAAGAGACCCAGTACTTC.

The V and J genes are TRBV27 and TRBJ1-5; maybe TRBD1 (6 bases). Germline V gene data show CDR1 as MNHEY and CDR2 as SMNVEV (reference sequence). The CDR3 has 16 residues. Trimming took 2 bases from V and 1 from J, leaving 12 bases between them. The CDR3 loop is CASSLGGLGSNQPQHF. The CDR3 nucleotides are TGTGCCAGCAGTTTAGGGGGCCTCGGGAGCAATCAGCCCCAGCATTTT.

This chain uses TRBV3-1 (or the pseudogene TRBV3-2) with TRBJ2-1; 11 nucleotides align to TRBD2. There are 12 residues in the CDR3. CDR1 and CDR2 (germline): LGHDT, YNNKEL (reference sequence). The J segment lost 15 bases and the V segment lost 4 bases, leaving 5 bases of the junction unmatched. The DNA for the CDR3 is TGTGCCAGCAGCCTTGGGACTAGCGGTGCGTTCTTC. Its protein is CASSLGTSGAFF.

The chain combines TRBV28 with TRBJ2-7, with a tentative D call TRBD2 (6 bases). Trimming took off 7 bases at V and 1 base at J, with 8 bases between the two ends. This CDR3 is 12 amino acids long. Germline V gene data show CDR1 as MDHEN and CDR2 as SYDVKM. The CDR3 DNA sequence: TGTGCCAGCATCGGAGGGTCCTACGAGCAGTACTTC. This gives the protein CASIGGSYEQYF. The complete variable domain, with remaining parts taken from reference TRBV28 and TRBJ2-7, reads DVKVTQSSRYLVKRTGEKVFLECVQDMDHENMFWYRQDPGLGLRLIYFSYDVKMKEKGDIPEGYSVSREKKERFSLILESASTNQTSMYLCASIGGSYEQYFGPGTRLTVT.

The rearrangement links TRBV10-1 to TRBJ1-2; D uncertain. Per the germline V gene, CDR1 is WNHNN and CDR2 is SYGVQD (reference sequence). V was trimmed by 0 bases and J by 3 bases, leaving 5 bases between them. The CDR3 sequence is 13 residues long. In DNA form, the CDR3 reads TGCGCCAGCAGTGAGTCCCTATACTATGGCTACACCTTC. As protein: CASSESLYYGYTF.

The chain uses TRBV6-5 and TRBJ1-5; D is unclear. Trimming left V 0 bases short and J 2 bases short, with 11 bases between. The CDR3 spans 16 residues. Germline CDR1 reads MNHEY; CDR2 reads SVGAGI. Here the CDR3 reads CASSYSAPGGNQPQHF. The DNA for the CDR3 is TGTGCCAGCAGTTACTCCGCCCCCGGGGGCAATCAGCCCCAGCATTTT.

The chain has TRBV7-2 and TRBJ1-6; D uncertain. In germline, CDR1 is SGHTA, CDR2 FQGNSA. Trimming took 8 bases from V and 4 from J, leaving 9 bases between them. The CDR3 has 13 amino acids. The CDR3 protein is CASLGSYNSPLHF. CDR3 coding DNA: TGTGCCAGCCTCGGGAGTTATAATTCACCCCTCCACTTT. The complete variable domain, with remaining parts taken from reference TRBV7-2 and TRBJ1-6, reads GAGVSQSPSNKVTEKGKDVELRCDPISGHTALYWYRQSLGQGLEFLIYFQGNSAPDKSGLPSDRFSAERTGGSVSTLTIQRTQQEDSAVYLCASLGSYNSPLHFGNGTRLTVT.

The chain uses TRBV27 and TRBJ2-1; 11 bases are a match to TRBD2. V gave up 8 bases and J gave up 3 bases; unmatched junction bases: 6. This CDR3 comprises 15 residues. Germline-derived CDR1 and CDR2 are MNHEY and SMNVEV (reference sequence). The CDR3 sequence is CASPSLAGGYNEQFF. Written as DNA, the CDR3 is TGTGCCAGCCCTTCTCTAGCGGGGGGCTACAATGAGCAGTTCTTC.

The CDR3 DNA follows: TGTGCCACCAGTGATGGGACAGGGGGTGATCAGCCCCAGCATTTT. Amino acid sequence: CATSDGTGGDQPQHF. V is TRBV24-1 and J is TRBJ1-5; 11 bases align to TRBD1. V gave up 3 bases and J gave up 5 bases; unmatched junction bases: 2. Germline V gene sequence: CDR1 KGHDR, CDR2 SFDVKD. This CDR3 has 15 amino acids.

The gene calls are TRBV11-1 and TRBJ2-7; TRBD1 matches at 9 bases. This CDR3 contains 15 residues. V dropped 6 bases and J dropped 3; count of bases not matched to a gene: 9. The germline gives CDR1 SGHAT, CDR2 FQDESV (reference sequence). The CDR3 reads CASRRNRGLNYEQYF. The CDR3 nucleotides are TGTGCCAGCAGGCGCAACAGGGGGCTAAACTACGAGCAGTACTTC. Using reference TRBV11-1 and TRBJ2-7 for the parts outside the CDR3, the full variable domain is EAEVAQSPRYKITEKSQAVAFWCDPISGHATLYWYRQILGQGPELLVQFQDESVVDDSQLPKDRFSAERLKGVDSTLKIQPAELGDSAMYLCASRRNRGLNYEQYFGPGTRLTVT.

V usage is TRBV5-1 and J usage is TRBJ2-7; 13 positions agree with TRBD2. Trimming cost V 4 bases and J 2 bases; bases outside gene matches: 9. Per the germline V gene, CDR1 is SGHRS and CDR2 is YFSETQ. This CDR3 comprises 17 residues. CDR3 in DNA: TGCGCCAGCAGCCCATCCCCGGGACTAGCGGGGACCTACGAGCAGTACTTC. Residues: CASSPSPGLAGTYEQYF. Drawing the rest from reference TRBV5-1 and TRBJ2-7, the complete variable domain is KAGVTQTPRYLIKTRGQQVTLSCSPISGHRSVSWYQQTPGQGLQFLFEYFSETQRNKGNFPGRFSGRQFSNSRSEMNVSTLELGDSALYLCASSPSPGLAGTYEQYFGPGTRLTVT.

In its sample, this clone was seen once. The V gene is TRBV4-1, the J gene TRBJ2-7; 10 positions match TRBD1. CDR1 is MGHRA and CDR2 is YSYEKL in the germline V gene. The CDR3 spans 16 residues. V lost 4 bases and J lost 3; bases outside the gene matches: 9. Written as DNA, the CDR3 is TGCGCCAGCAGCCCCTCGGGACAGGGGTACGGCTACGAGCAGTACTTC. Its translation is CASSPSGQGYGYEQYF.

CDR3 sequence: CASSPRTGFGANVLTF. As DNA, the CDR3 is TGTGCCAGCAGCCCCCGAACAGGGTTTGGGGCCAACGTCCTGACTTTC. This chain connects TRBV7-3 to TRBJ2-6; tentatively, D is TRBD1 (6 bases). V lost 5 bases and J 3 bases, leaving 14 bases between the germline ends. The germline gives CDR1 SGHTA, CDR2 FQGTGA. The CDR3 covers 16 residues.